The 30 T cell receptor beta chains listed next were all sequenced from one sample in a study of cytomegalovirus exposure and HLA in healthy donors. Using immunoSEQ multiplex PCR, the repertoire was profiled, and TCRdb retains in-frame clones only, with some absent. Found here are roughly 300,000 clones, around 90% of them singletons; the top ten hold 1% to 1.5%. Source material: PBMCs. The receptors stem from a woman in her thirties in good health and CMV-seropositive.

V gene TRBV7-8 combines with J gene TRBJ1-5; a weak D match, TRBD1 (6 bases). CDR3 length: 14 residues. The germline gives CDR1 SGHVS, CDR2 FQNEAQ. V shed 2 bases and J shed 3 bases, with 8 bases lying between them. CDR3 residues: CASSLRGANQPQHF. Here the CDR3 DNA reads TGTGCCAGCAGCTTAAGGGGGGCCAATCAGCCCCAGCATTTT.

J is TRBJ1-4 and V is TRBV30; D is undetermined. The V end lost 1 base, the J end lost 8 bases, and 14 bases lay between the germline ends. Germline lookup yields CDR1 GTSNPN and CDR2 SVGIG (reference sequence). The CDR3 covers 14 residues. In nucleotides, the CDR3 is TGTGCCTGGAGTGACCCCCCCTACACGGAAAAACTGTTTTTT. This gives the protein CAWSDPPYTEKLFF.

The V gene is TRBV7-3, the J gene TRBJ1-6, with D possibly TRBD1 on 6 matching bases. This CDR3 contains 14 residues. Germline V gene data show CDR1 as SGHTA and CDR2 as FQGTGA. With 4 bases removed from V and 5 bases from J, the gap between germline ends came to 9 bases. CDR3 in DNA: TGTGCCAGCAGCTGGGCAGGGGATAATTCACCCCTCCACTTT. Translating gives CASSWAGDNSPLHF.

This rearrangement joins TRBV27 to TRBJ2-7, with 10 bases aligning to TRBD2. V dropped 4 bases and J dropped 3; count of bases not matched to a gene: 6. CDR3 length equals 15 residues. The germline gives CDR1 MNHEY, CDR2 SMNVEV (reference sequence). This CDR3 is CASSSPAGGRYEQYF. In DNA form, the CDR3 reads TGTGCCAGCAGTTCACCAGCGGGGGGGCGCTACGAGCAGTACTTC.

The rearrangement joins TRBV4-2 to TRBJ2-2; D is ambiguous. CDR3 length: 17 residues. V was cut by 0 bases and J by 1 base, with 12 bases left in between. The germline V gene encodes CDR1 LGHNA and CDR2 YNFKEQ. CDR3 sequence: CASSQEIGRLNTGELFF. The DNA of the CDR3 is TGTGCCAGCAGCCAAGAAATCGGACGGCTGAACACCGGGGAGCTGTTTTTT.

The rearrangement joins TRBV6-5 to TRBJ2-1; 7 bases fit TRBD1. The CDR3 covers 16 residues. Germline CDR1 is MNHEY and CDR2 is SVGAGI. Trimming took 4 bases from V and 4 from J; bases not matched to a gene: 10. The CDR3, as DNA: TGTGCCAGCAGTTCTCCGAACAGGGGCCAGTACAATGAGCAGTTCTTC. This translates into CASSSPNRGQYNEQFF.

The CDR3 loop is CASSSNTGELFF. The CDR3 bases are TGTGCCAGCAGCTCGAACACCGGGGAGCTGTTTTTT. The chain couples TRBV5-4 to TRBJ2-2, with D uncertain. CDR3 length: 12 residues. In germline, CDR1 is SGHNT, CDR2 YYREEE (reference sequence). Trimming removed 3 bases at V and 0 bases at J, with 0 bases between.

The gene calls are TRBV13 and TRBJ2-5; perhaps TRBD1 as D (6 bases). The CDR3 extends over 15 amino acids. The germline gives CDR1 PRHDT, CDR2 FYEKMQ (reference sequence). V gave up 4 bases and J gave up 0 bases, with 12 bases separating them. The CDR3 region has the DNA TGTGCCAGCAGCTCAGGGGTTGGGGACCAAGAGACCCAGTACTTC. Residues: CASSSGVGDQETQYF.

This clone was observed a few times. The V and J genes are TRBV19 and TRBJ1-2; D remains ambiguous. The CDR3 loop spans 15 amino acids. V was clipped by 5 bases and J by 12 bases, with 25 bases between them. Germline CDR1 LNHDA, CDR2 SQIVND (reference sequence). CDR3 coding DNA: TGTGCCAGTAGTTCCGGACCGGGCCGCACCGAAGTCCACACCTTC. Amino acids: CASSSGPGRTEVHTF.

The chain is built from TRBV7-2 and TRBJ2-7; D assignment may be TRBD1 or TRBD2 (5 bases each). Trimming removed 5 bases at V and 5 bases at J, with 13 bases between. Germline CDR1 SGHTA, CDR2 FQGNSA. This CDR3 is built from 13 residues. CDR3: CASSETEGHEQYF. CDR3 sequence (DNA): TGTGCCAGCAGCGAAACTGAGGGACACGAGCAGTACTTC.

Only one count was recorded for this clone. This sequence joins TRBV9 and TRBJ2-2; TRBD2 might be the D (5 bases). The CDR3 sequence is 15 residues long. Trimming took 0 bases from V and 1 from J, leaving 7 bases between them. Germline V lookup: CDR1 SGDLS, CDR2 YYNGEE. The CDR3 region has the DNA TGTGCCAGCAGCGTAGACGGGGTGAACACCGGGGAGCTGTTTTTT. The encoded protein is CASSVDGVNTGELFF.

This clone was detected only a few times. The chain joins TRBV11-2 to TRBJ1-1; D gene unclear. Trimming stripped 5 bases from V and 0 bases from J, with 7 bases between. The CDR3 totals 13 residues. The V gene's germline CDR1 is SGHAT and CDR2 FQNNGV. The CDR3 DNA reads TGTGCCAGCAGCCCCATGTTGAACACTGAAGCTTTCTTT. Its protein product is CASSPMLNTEAFF. Full variable domain (rest looked up from reference TRBV11-2 and TRBJ1-1): EAGVAQSPRYKIIEKRQSVAFWCNPISGHATLYWYQQILGQGPKLLIQFQNNGVVDDSQLPKDRFSAERLKGVDSTLKIQPAKLEDSAVYLCASSPMLNTEAFFGQGTRLTVV.

The CDR3 DNA sequence: TGTGCCAGCAGCCCTCTCCCGGGACAGGGGGCATCGGATTCACCCCTCCACTTT. This sequence encodes CASSPLPGQGASDSPLHF. J is TRBJ1-6 and V is TRBV11-2, with 12 bases lining up with TRBD1. V trimming: 5 bases; J trimming: 8 bases; junction bases outside the gene matches: 13. The CDR3 contains 18 residues. Germline loops: CDR1 SGHAT, CDR2 FQNNGV.

This rearrangement joins TRBV13 to TRBJ2-3, with 12 bases identical to TRBD2. The CDR3 contains 17 residues. Germline V gene lookup returns CDR1 PRHDT and CDR2 FYEKMQ (reference sequence). V was clipped by 3 bases and J by 2 bases; unmatched bases: 6. The CDR3 DNA follows: TGTGCCAGCAGCTTGCTGGGGACTAGCGGGCTCACAGATACGCAGTATTTT. Translation gives CASSLLGTSGLTDTQYF.

This clone was seen a single time. The chain's CDR3 is CASSAGYGEVQPQHF. The DNA of the CDR3 is TGTGCCAGCAGCGCAGGGTACGGGGAGGTTCAGCCCCAGCATTTT. The chain carries TRBV7-2 and TRBJ1-5, with D possibly being TRBD1 (5 bases). V was pared by 5 bases and J by 6 bases, with 17 bases between. The CDR3 is 15 amino acids. The germline V gene has CDR1 SGHTA and CDR2 FQGNSA.

A few counts support this clone. This sequence joins TRBV27 and TRBJ2-7; either TRBD1 or TRBD2 may supply D (5 bases each). V was clipped by 4 bases and J by 6 bases, with 10 bases between them. Germline CDR1 reads MNHEY; CDR2 reads SMNVEV (reference sequence). CDR3 size: 12 residues. DNA of the CDR3: TGTGCCAGCAGTTCTGGGGGAACCGAGCAGTACTTC. Translating gives CASSSGGTEQYF.

J is TRBJ2-7 and V is TRBV28; D tentatively fits TRBD1 or TRBD2 (5 bases each). Trimming left V 11 bases short and J 4 bases short, with 12 bases between. This CDR3 has 11 residues. CDR1 is MDHEN, CDR2 SYDVKM, per germline. CDR3 sequence: CAFEGKYEQYF. The CDR3 coding sequence is TGTGCCTTTGAGGGGAAATACGAGCAGTACTTC.

This clone was picked up one time. The chain joins TRBV19 to TRBJ2-5, with 7 positions matching TRBD2. V was pared by 5 bases and J by 5 bases, with 5 bases of the junction left unmatched. CDR1 is LNHDA and CDR2 is SQIVND in the germline V gene (reference sequence). The CDR3 totals 13 residues. In nucleotides, the CDR3 is TGTGCCAGTAGTCTCGGACTAGGGGAGACCCAGTACTTC. Protein product: CASSLGLGETQYF.

The chain joins TRBV28 to TRBJ1-4; 7 bases fit TRBD1. From germline, CDR1 is MDHEN and CDR2 SYDVKM. Unmatched junction bases numbered 10, after V lost 4 bases and J lost 5 bases. The CDR3 is made up of 16 amino acids. Written as DNA, the CDR3 is TGTGCCAGCAGTTCCCTCCTCGGGACAGTAAATGAAAAACTGTTTTTT. It specifies CASSSLLGTVNEKLFF. Using reference TRBV28 and TRBJ1-4 for the parts outside the CDR3, the full variable domain is DVKVTQSSRYLVKRTGEKVFLECVQDMDHENMFWYRQDPGLGLRLIYFSYDVKMKEKGDIPEGYSVSREKKERFSLILESASTNQTSMYLCASSSLLGTVNEKLFFGSGTQLSVL.

J is TRBJ2-3 and V is TRBV6-5, with D possibly being TRBD1 or TRBD2 (5 bases each). Trimming left V 8 bases short and J 2 bases short, with 11 bases between. Germline V CDR1 and CDR2: MNHEY, SVGAGI. This CDR3 is built from 13 residues. The CDR3, as DNA: TGTGCCAGCCGAGAGGGGAACACAGATACGCAGTATTTT. This codes for CASREGNTDTQYF.

The chain links TRBV19 to TRBJ2-7, with 10 bases matching TRBD1. Germline V gene sequence: CDR1 LNHDA, CDR2 SQIVND (reference sequence). The CDR3 length is 14 residues. With V trimmed by 6 bases and J by 1 base, 3 bases remained unmatched. In DNA form, the CDR3 reads TGTGCCAGTAGCGGACAGGGGGAATCCTACGAGCAGTACTTC. Its protein product is CASSGQGESYEQYF. The full variable domain, its missing parts supplied by reference TRBV19 and TRBJ2-7, is DGGITQSPKYLFRKEGQNVTLSCEQNLNHDAMYWYRQDPGQGLRLIYYSQIVNDFQKGDIAEGYSVSREKKESFPLTVTSAQKNPTAFYLCASSGQGESYEQYFGPGTRLTVT.

A single count supports this clone. The chain combines TRBV4-3 with TRBJ2-7; D tentatively fits TRBD1 or TRBD2 (5 bases each). This CDR3 is 14 amino acids long. Germline V CDR1 and CDR2: LGHNA, YSLEER. Trimming stripped 1 base from V and 2 bases from J, with 9 bases between. The CDR3 DNA reads TGCGCCAGCAGCCAAGGGGACCGAGCCTACGAGCAGTACTTC. This translates into CASSQGDRAYEQYF.

The count of this clone is one. In DNA form, the CDR3 reads TGTGCCAGTAGTACCACCGGGACAGGGTCCTACGAGCAGTACTTC. Amino acids: CASSTTGTGSYEQYF. The chain couples TRBV19 to TRBJ2-7, with TRBD1 matching over 9 bases. The CDR3 covers 15 residues. With V trimmed by 4 bases and J by 1 base, 5 bases remained unmatched. From germline, CDR1 is LNHDA and CDR2 SQIVND (reference sequence).

The genes are TRBV18 and TRBJ2-1; 8 nucleotides line up with TRBD2. There are 15 residues in the CDR3. In germline, CDR1 is KGHSH, CDR2 LQKENI. Trimming at V came to 3 bases and at J to 4 bases, leaving 5 bases not matched to a gene. The DNA for the CDR3 is TGTGCCAGCTCACCCTGGGTAGCGGGGTACAATGAGCAGTTCTTC. Translated: CASSPWVAGYNEQFF.

The chain has TRBV18 and TRBJ1-6; 7 bases align to TRBD1. Germline-derived CDR1 and CDR2 are KGHSH and LQKENI. CDR3 length: 14 residues. V shed 4 bases, J shed 13 bases, and the junction held 10 bases outside the gene matches. CDR3 DNA: TGTGCCAGCTCACGGGTGACAGGGACCGAGCCCCTCCACTTT. It encodes CASSRVTGTEPLHF.

CDR3 protein: CASSPGTGSGWSGNTIYF. The CDR3, as DNA: TGCGCCAGCAGTCCCGGGACAGGTTCAGGGTGGTCTGGAAACACCATATATTTT. The chain has TRBV10-2 and TRBJ1-3; 8 bases agree with TRBD1. The CDR3 runs 18 residues. V lost 5 bases and J lost 1; bases outside the gene matches: 13. Germline V CDR1 and CDR2: WSHSY, SAAADI.

This clone was detected once. The chain recombines TRBV9 with TRBJ2-2; 9 bases are shared with TRBD2. J gave up 3 bases and V 6 bases, and 12 bases lay outside the gene matches. The germline CDR1 and CDR2 sequences are SGDLS and YYNGEE. The CDR3 sequence is 17 residues long. In DNA form, the CDR3 reads TGTGCCAGCACCCCTTTTGCGGGAGGGCGCGACACCGGGGAGCTGTTTTTT. Encoded protein: CASTPFAGGRDTGELFF.

The chain combines TRBV30 with TRBJ2-5; D is unresolved. V was clipped by 6 bases and J by 4 bases, with 9 bases between them. CDR3 length: 11 residues. The V gene's germline CDR1 is GTSNPN and CDR2 SVGIG (reference sequence). CDR3: CACTVGETQYF. The CDR3 coding sequence is TGTGCCTGTACAGTTGGAGAGACCCAGTACTTC.

This clone occurred once. The chain couples TRBV7-9 to TRBJ1-5; the D gene is possibly TRBD1 (5 bases). The CDR3 loop spans 17 amino acids. V lost 1 base to trimming and J lost 6 bases, with 19 bases between them. Germline V gene sequence: CDR1 SEHNR, CDR2 FQNEAQ (reference sequence). The CDR3, as DNA: TGTGCCAGCAGCTTAGTTCCGGGACCGGCTCGGGGTCAGCCCCAGCATTTT. Translated: CASSLVPGPARGQPQHF. Supplemented by reference TRBV7-9 and TRBJ1-5, the full variable domain reads DTGVSQNPRHKITKRGQNVTFRCDPISEHNRLYWYRQTLGQGPEFLTYFQNEAQLEKSRLLSDRFSAERPKGSFSTLEIQRTEQGDSAMYLCASSLVPGPARGQPQHFGDGTRLSIL.

This sequence joins TRBV9 and TRBJ2-4; no firm D call. The CDR3 extends over 15 amino acids. The ends were cut back, 0 bases at V and 0 bases at J, with 7 bases in the middle. Germline V gene sequence: CDR1 SGDLS, CDR2 YYNGEE. CDR3: CASSVGEPAKNIQYF. The CDR3 nucleotides read TGTGCCAGCAGCGTAGGAGAACCAGCCAAAAACATTCAGTACTTC.